What follows are 11 T cell receptor beta chains derived from one specimen sequenced in a study of T cells in localized non-small cell lung cancer. Assay used: immunoSEQ multiplex PCR; TCRdb lists only in-frame clones, some missing. The sample records 30,000 to 35,000 clones, just over 90% being singletons. This specimen was peripheral blood, taken before any cancer treatment. Receptor source: a female donor of 60 years or more with stage I lung adenocarcinoma.

This chain connects TRBV10-3 to TRBJ2-5, with D perhaps assigned TRBD1 or TRBD2 (6 bases each). CDR3 length equals 11 residues. Between the trimmed V and J ends, which lost 11 bases and 9 bases, there was a span of 16 bases. The germline V gene has CDR1 ENHRY and CDR2 SYGVKD. For the CDR3, the DNA is TGTGCCGCCAGGGGTGGAGGGTCCCAGTACTTC. This codes for CAARGGGSQYF.

The V call is TRBV19, the J call TRBJ1-1; 8 positions agree with TRBD1. The V segment lost 5 bases and the J segment 1 base; nucleotides outside the gene matches: 18. Germline-derived CDR1 and CDR2 are LNHDA and SQIVND (reference sequence). CDR3 length: 19 amino acids. As DNA, the CDR3 is TGTGCCAGTAGTGAAACACGACAGGGGCGGACAAGGAGGAACACTGAAGCTTTCTTT. Residues: CASSETRQGRTRRNTEAFF.

The chain is built from TRBV27 and TRBJ1-1; no reliable D call. The CDR3 contains 13 residues. Trimming removed 3 bases from V and 2 bases from J, with 7 bases in between. The germline V gene has CDR1 MNHEY and CDR2 SMNVEV (reference sequence). The CDR3 DNA reads TGTGCCAGCAGTTTTGAGGAAAACACTGAAGCTTTCTTT. Protein: CASSFEENTEAFF.

The rearrangement joins TRBV5-6 to TRBJ1-2, with 8 nucleotides matching TRBD1. Germline loops: CDR1 SGHDT, CDR2 YYEEEE. This CDR3 contains 14 residues. Trimming at V came to 3 bases and at J to 4 bases, leaving 5 bases not matched to a gene. CDR3 bases: TGTGCCAGCAGCTGGGAAACAGGGGGCTATGGCTACACCTTC. This codes for CASSWETGGYGYTF. The full variable domain, with the rest looked up from reference TRBV5-6 and TRBJ1-2, is DAGVTQSPTHLIKTRGQQVTLRCSPKSGHDTVSWYQQALGQGPQFIFQYYEEEERQRGNFPDRFSGHQFPNYSSELNVNALLLGDSALYLCASSWETGGYGYTFGSGTRLTVV.

The chain carries TRBV28 and TRBJ1-4; the match to TRBD1 covers 7 bases. Germline CDR1 reads MDHEN; CDR2 reads SYDVKM. The CDR3 has 14 amino acids. J was trimmed by 6 bases and V by 2 bases; bases with no gene match: 3. The DNA for the CDR3 is TGTGCCAGCAGTTTAACGCAGGGGGATGAAAAACTGTTTTTT. Translation: CASSLTQGDEKLFF.

This sequence joins TRBV6-1 and TRBJ2-7; D gene ambiguous. V lost 5 bases, J lost 6 bases, and 20 bases lay in between. The germline V gene has CDR1 MNHNS and CDR2 SASEGT. This CDR3 region has 15 residues. The CDR3 nucleotides read TGTGCCAGCAGTTCCAGCGACTTACTCACCCGCGAGCAGTACGTC. The encoded protein is CASSSSDLLTREQYV.

This chain joins TRBV28 and TRBJ2-1; D uncertain. The V gene lost 3 bases and the J gene lost 3 bases, with 9 bases spanning the gap. This CDR3 is 14 amino acids long. The germline V gene encodes CDR1 MDHEN and CDR2 SYDVKM. In DNA form, the CDR3 reads TGTGCCAGCAGTTTCCCTCGGAGCTACAATGAGCAGTTCTTC. Its protein product is CASSFPRSYNEQFF. The full variable domain, rest sourced from reference TRBV28 and TRBJ2-1, is DVKVTQSSRYLVKRTGEKVFLECVQDMDHENMFWYRQDPGLGLRLIYFSYDVKMKEKGDIPEGYSVSREKKERFSLILESASTNQTSMYLCASSFPRSYNEQFFGPGTRLTVL.

The V gene is TRBV5-4, the J gene TRBJ1-1, with 9 bases identical to TRBD1. V shed 4 bases and J 6 bases; nucleotides not matched to a gene: 7. The CDR3 covers 14 residues. Per the germline V gene, CDR1 is SGHNT and CDR2 is YYREEE (reference sequence). DNA for the CDR3: TGTGCCAGCAGCGAAAACAGGGGGCTCGCTGAAGCTTTCTTT. Protein product: CASSENRGLAEAFF.

The chain combines TRBV11-2 with TRBJ1-4, with unresolved D. CDR3 length equals 16 residues. V lost 2 bases, J lost 0 bases, and 10 bases lay in between. Germline CDR1 SGHAT, CDR2 FQNNGV. The CDR3 loop is CASSLRRTSTNEKLFF. In DNA, the CDR3 is TGTGCCAGCAGCTTACGGCGTACTTCAACTAATGAAAAACTGTTTTTT. The whole variable domain, remainder taken from reference TRBV11-2 and TRBJ1-4, is EAGVAQSPRYKIIEKRQSVAFWCNPISGHATLYWYQQILGQGPKLLIQFQNNGVVDDSQLPKDRFSAERLKGVDSTLKIQPAKLEDSAVYLCASSLRRTSTNEKLFFGSGTQLSVL.

The chain combines TRBV28 with TRBJ2-5; 9 positions match TRBD1. There are 17 residues in the CDR3. From germline, CDR1 is MDHEN and CDR2 SYDVKM. V shed 5 bases, J shed 5 bases, and the junction held 15 bases outside the gene matches. The CDR3 sequence: CASSRIVPDRGPETQYF. In nucleotides, the CDR3 is TGTGCCAGCAGTCGAATAGTTCCGGACAGGGGCCCCGAGACCCAGTACTTC. The whole variable domain, remainder taken from reference TRBV28 and TRBJ2-5, is DVKVTQSSRYLVKRTGEKVFLECVQDMDHENMFWYRQDPGLGLRLIYFSYDVKMKEKGDIPEGYSVSREKKERFSLILESASTNQTSMYLCASSRIVPDRGPETQYFGPGTRLLVL.

The V call is TRBV25-1, the J call TRBJ1-1, with 12 positions matching TRBD1. There are 15 residues in the CDR3. V dropped 3 bases and J dropped 4; count of bases not matched to a gene: 3. Germline CDR1 is MGHDK and CDR2 is SYGVNS. CDR3 protein: CASSDWDRGRTEAFF. Here the CDR3 DNA reads TGTGCCAGCAGTGATTGGGACAGGGGGCGCACTGAAGCTTTCTTT.